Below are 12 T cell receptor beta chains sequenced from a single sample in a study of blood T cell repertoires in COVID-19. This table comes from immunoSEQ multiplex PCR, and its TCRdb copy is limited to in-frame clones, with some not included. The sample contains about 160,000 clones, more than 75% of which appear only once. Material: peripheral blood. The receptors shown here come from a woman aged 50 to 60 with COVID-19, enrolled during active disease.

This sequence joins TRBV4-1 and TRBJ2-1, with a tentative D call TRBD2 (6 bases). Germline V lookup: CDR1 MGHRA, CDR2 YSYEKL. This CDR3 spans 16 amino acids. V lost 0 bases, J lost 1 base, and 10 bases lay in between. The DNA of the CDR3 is TGCGCCAGCAGCCAAGAGGGCGGGGTTTCCTACAATGAGCAGTTCTTC. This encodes CASSQEGGVSYNEQFF.

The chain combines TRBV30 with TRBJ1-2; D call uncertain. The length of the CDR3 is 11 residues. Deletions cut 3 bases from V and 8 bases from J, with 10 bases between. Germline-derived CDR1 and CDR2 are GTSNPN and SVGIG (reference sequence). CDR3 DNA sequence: TGTGCCTGGAGGAGGGAGGCGGGCTACACCTTC. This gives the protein CAWRREAGYTF.

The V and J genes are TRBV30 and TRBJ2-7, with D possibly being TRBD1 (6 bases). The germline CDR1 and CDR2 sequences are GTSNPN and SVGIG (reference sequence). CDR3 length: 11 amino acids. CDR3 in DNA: TGTGCATTGACAGGTTCCACGGGGCAGTACTTC. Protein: CALTGSTGQYF.

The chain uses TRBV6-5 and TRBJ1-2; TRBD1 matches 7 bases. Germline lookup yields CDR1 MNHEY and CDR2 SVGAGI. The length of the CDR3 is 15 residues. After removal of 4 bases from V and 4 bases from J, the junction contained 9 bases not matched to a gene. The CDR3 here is CASSFQGGMGYGYTF. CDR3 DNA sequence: TGTGCCAGCAGTTTCCAGGGGGGAATGGGCTATGGCTACACCTTC.

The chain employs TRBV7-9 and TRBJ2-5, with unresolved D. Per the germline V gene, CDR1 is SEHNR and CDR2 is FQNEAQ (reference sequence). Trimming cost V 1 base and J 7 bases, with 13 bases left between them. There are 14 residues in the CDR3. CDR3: CASSLVSALGTQYF. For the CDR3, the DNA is TGTGCCAGCAGCTTAGTCTCAGCTCTAGGGACCCAGTACTTC.

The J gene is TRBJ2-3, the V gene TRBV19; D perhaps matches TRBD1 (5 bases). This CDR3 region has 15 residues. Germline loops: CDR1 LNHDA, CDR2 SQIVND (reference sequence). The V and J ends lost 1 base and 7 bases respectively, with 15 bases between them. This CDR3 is CASSIGQGVINTQYF. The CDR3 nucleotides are TGTGCCAGTAGTATAGGGCAGGGCGTCATAAATACGCAGTATTTT.

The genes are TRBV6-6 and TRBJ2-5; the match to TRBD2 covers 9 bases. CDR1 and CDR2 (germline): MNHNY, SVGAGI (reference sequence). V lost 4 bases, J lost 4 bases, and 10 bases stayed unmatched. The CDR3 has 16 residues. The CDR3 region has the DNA TGTGCCAGCAGTTCATATTCTAGCGGGGATGGAGAGACCCAGTACTTC. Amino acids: CASSSYSSGDGETQYF.

The CDR3 protein is CSVGEGAGELFF. The CDR3 nucleotides read TGCAGCGTTGGAGAGGGCGCCGGGGAGCTGTTTTTT. The J gene is TRBJ2-2, the V gene TRBV29-1, with D possibly TRBD2 on 5 matching bases. Trimming removed 4 bases at V and 6 bases at J, with 9 bases between. CDR1 is SQVTM and CDR2 is ANQGSEA in the germline V gene. This CDR3 has 12 amino acids.

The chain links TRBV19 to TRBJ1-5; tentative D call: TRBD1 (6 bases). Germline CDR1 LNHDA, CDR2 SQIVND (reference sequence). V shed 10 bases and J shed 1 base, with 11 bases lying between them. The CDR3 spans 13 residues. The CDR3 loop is CATRGQSNQPQHF. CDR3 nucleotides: TGTGCCACCAGAGGACAGAGCAATCAGCCCCAGCATTTT.

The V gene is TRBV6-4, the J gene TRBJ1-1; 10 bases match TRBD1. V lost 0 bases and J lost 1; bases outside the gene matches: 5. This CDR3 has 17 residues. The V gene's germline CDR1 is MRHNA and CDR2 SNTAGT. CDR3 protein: CASSDSRQGAPNTEAFF. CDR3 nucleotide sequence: TGTGCCAGCAGTGACTCGCGACAGGGGGCGCCGAACACTGAAGCTTTCTTT.

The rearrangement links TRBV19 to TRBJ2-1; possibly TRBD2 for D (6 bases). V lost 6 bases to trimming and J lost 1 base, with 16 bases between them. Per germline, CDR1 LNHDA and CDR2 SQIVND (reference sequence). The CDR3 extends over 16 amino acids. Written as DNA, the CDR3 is TGTGCCAGTAGAAGGACCGGGACTGGGTCCTACAATGAGCAGTTCTTC. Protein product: CASRRTGTGSYNEQFF.

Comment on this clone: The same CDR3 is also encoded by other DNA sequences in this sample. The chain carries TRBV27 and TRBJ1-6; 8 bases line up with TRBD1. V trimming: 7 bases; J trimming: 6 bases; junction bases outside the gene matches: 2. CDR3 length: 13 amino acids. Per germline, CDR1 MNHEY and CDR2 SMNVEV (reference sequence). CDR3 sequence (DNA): TGTGCCAGCAAAGGACAGGGTAATTCACCCCTCCACTTT. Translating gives CASKGQGNSPLHF.